The 20 T cell receptor beta chains presented below share a single source sample, sequenced in a study of cytomegalovirus exposure and HLA in healthy donors. The PCR contained 60 Vbeta and 13 Jbeta primers. TCRdb keeps only in-frame clones here, not all; method: immunoSEQ multiplex PCR. Seen here are under 200,000 clones, roughly two thirds observed once, and the top ten hold around 4.5%. What was sequenced was PBMCs. Every receptor here comes from a woman younger than 35 in good health and CMV-seropositive.

DNA of the CDR3: TGCGCCAGCAGCCCACTACAGGGCCTCTCTGATACGCAGTATTTT. It is translated as CASSPLQGLSDTQYF. The chain uses TRBV5-1 and TRBJ2-3; TRBD1 is a possible D gene (6 bases). Looked up from germline, CDR1 is SGHRS and CDR2 is YFSETQ. Trimming took off 4 bases at V and 6 bases at J, with 18 bases between the two ends. This CDR3 has 15 amino acids. Looking up the rest from reference TRBV5-1 and TRBJ2-3 gives the full variable domain: KAGVTQTPRYLIKTRGQQVTLSCSPISGHRSVSWYQQTPGQGLQFLFEYFSETQRNKGNFPGRFSGRQFSNSRSEMNVSTLELGDSALYLCASSPLQGLSDTQYFGPGTRLTVL.

This chain connects TRBV6-1 to TRBJ2-1; the D is unclear. Germline V lookup: CDR1 MNHNS, CDR2 SASEGT. V lost 3 bases, J lost 5 bases, and 11 bases lay in between. CDR3 length: 14 residues. CDR3 amino acids: CASSEPGSNNEQFF. CDR3 nucleotide sequence: TGTGCCAGCAGTGAGCCCGGTAGCAACAATGAGCAGTTCTTC.

The chain uses TRBV30 and TRBJ1-1; 9 nucleotides line up with TRBD1. Germline V gives CDR1 GTSNPN, CDR2 SVGIG (reference sequence). The J segment lost 2 bases and the V segment lost 4 bases, leaving 8 bases of the junction unmatched. CDR3 length: 15 amino acids. CDR3 in amino acids: CAWKLRDRANTEAFF. CDR3 nucleotides: TGTGCCTGGAAACTTCGGGACAGGGCCAACACTGAAGCTTTCTTT.

Notes on this clone: The same CDR3 arises from other DNA sequences in this sample as well. J is TRBJ2-7 and V is TRBV11-2, with 8 bases fitting TRBD1. The J segment lost 4 bases and the V segment lost 4 bases, leaving 3 bases of the junction unmatched. This CDR3 has 13 residues. In germline, CDR1 is SGHAT, CDR2 FQNNGV. CDR3 DNA: TGTGCCAGCAGCTCAGGGGGCCGATACGAGCAGTACTTC. Residues: CASSSGGRYEQYF.

This clone was picked up one time. The V gene is TRBV13, the J gene TRBJ2-7; 12 bases are a match to TRBD1. With V trimmed by 4 bases and J by 4 bases, 5 bases remained unmatched. The CDR3 is made up of 15 amino acids. In germline, CDR1 is PRHDT, CDR2 FYEKMQ (reference sequence). The CDR3 DNA reads TGTGCCAGCAGCTCTCCGGGACAGGGGGCGTACGAGCAGTACTTC. As protein: CASSSPGQGAYEQYF.

This rearrangement joins TRBV30 to TRBJ2-7, with a weak D call TRBD2 (5 bases). The CDR3 contains 15 residues. V was cut by 0 bases and J by 0 bases, with 12 bases left in between. Germline values: CDR1 GTSNPN, CDR2 SVGIG (reference sequence). The CDR3 bases are TGTGCCTGGAGTGTATCTCGACTACGCTCCTACGAGCAGTACTTC. It translates to CAWSVSRLRSYEQYF.

This clone was counted only a few times. The V call is TRBV6-1, the J call TRBJ2-1, with a possible D match to TRBD1 (6 bases). The ends were cut back, 0 bases at V and 5 bases at J, with 14 bases in the middle. CDR3 size: 16 residues. Germline V CDR1 and CDR2: MNHNS, SASEGT. CDR3 bases: TGTGCCAGCAGTGAAGCGCTAGACAGGTTACACAATGAGCAGTTCTTC. Translating it yields CASSEALDRLHNEQFF.

The V call is TRBV5-5, the J call TRBJ2-5, with 7 bases lining up with TRBD1. This CDR3 contains 13 residues. Germline V gene sequence: CDR1 SGHKS, CDR2 YYEKEE (reference sequence). The V and J ends lost 4 bases and 2 bases, in that order; junction bases with no gene match: 2. The CDR3 loop reads CASSGGQQETQYF. DNA for the CDR3: TGTGCCAGCAGCGGGGGACAGCAAGAGACCCAGTACTTC.

The gene calls are TRBV6-5 and TRBJ1-1, with 10 bases identical to TRBD1. The germline gives CDR1 MNHEY, CDR2 SVGAGI. With V trimmed by 8 bases and J by 7 bases, 7 bases remained unmatched. The CDR3 runs to 13 residues. The CDR3 region is CASWRQGAVEAFF. CDR3 bases: TGTGCCAGCTGGCGACAGGGGGCGGTTGAAGCTTTCTTT.

CDR3 amino acids: CAWSVTAGLYGYTF. The CDR3 bases are TGTGCCTGGAGTGTCACTGCGGGTCTCTATGGCTACACCTTC. This chain joins TRBV30 and TRBJ1-2; the D is unclear. The CDR3 loop spans 14 amino acids. V was pared by 0 bases and J by 4 bases, with 12 bases between. Germline CDR1 GTSNPN, CDR2 SVGIG (reference sequence).

Comment on this clone: Other DNA sequences in this sample translate to the same CDR3. V and J are TRBV7-9 and TRBJ2-5; 8 nucleotides align to TRBD2. V gave up 1 base and J gave up 2 bases; unmatched junction bases: 9. The CDR3 has 17 residues. Per the germline V gene, CDR1 is SEHNR and CDR2 is FQNEAQ (reference sequence). In DNA, the CDR3 is TGTGCCAGCAGCTTAGTTCCCGTAGCGGGGTTACAAGAGACCCAGTACTTC. Residues: CASSLVPVAGLQETQYF.

Concerning this clone: The sample has other DNA sequences that encode this CDR3 too. The V gene is TRBV27, the J gene TRBJ2-7, with D perhaps TRBD2 (5 bases). The CDR3 consists of 14 residues. The V gene's germline CDR1 is MNHEY and CDR2 SMNVEV (reference sequence). V was pared by 2 bases and J by 1 base, with 9 bases between. CDR3 sequence: CASSLIGGSYEQYF. DNA for the CDR3: TGTGCCAGCAGTTTAATCGGCGGGTCCTACGAGCAGTACTTC.

The chain joins TRBV7-8 to TRBJ1-5, with 10 bases identical to TRBD1. Germline V CDR1 and CDR2: SGHVS, FQNEAQ. V lost 1 base and J lost 4; bases outside the gene matches: 1. The CDR3 loop spans 15 amino acids. CDR3: CASSLGDRGNQPQHF. The CDR3 nucleotides are TGTGCCAGCAGCTTAGGGGACAGGGGTAATCAGCCCCAGCATTTT.

This clone showed up just a few times. The chain recombines TRBV27 with TRBJ1-1; D uncertain. Germline V gives CDR1 MNHEY, CDR2 SMNVEV (reference sequence). This CDR3 spans 15 amino acids. The V gene lost 1 base and the J gene lost 1 base, with 10 bases spanning the gap. CDR3: CASSLLGRQNTEAFF. In DNA form, the CDR3 reads TGTGCCAGCAGTTTATTGGGGAGGCAGAACACTGAAGCTTTCTTT.

This clone was seen more than once but under ten times. The chain combines TRBV27 with TRBJ2-2; 7 nucleotides agree with TRBD2. Germline V CDR1 and CDR2: MNHEY, SMNVEV (reference sequence). The CDR3 sequence is 13 residues long. This chain's CDR3 is CGSSGTNTGELFF. The CDR3, as DNA: TGTGGTTCTAGCGGAACGAACACCGGGGAGCTGTTTTTT.

The J gene is TRBJ2-1, the V gene TRBV29-1; no clear D. The germline V and J ends were trimmed by 4 bases and 7 bases, with 14 bases remaining between them. CDR3 length: 13 amino acids. The germline gives CDR1 SQVTM, CDR2 ANQGSEA. CDR3 amino acids: CSVGKPLWNEQFF. CDR3 bases: TGCAGCGTTGGAAAGCCCCTATGGAATGAGCAGTTCTTC.

This chain connects TRBV5-1 to TRBJ2-3; D not resolved. Germline CDR1 is SGHRS and CDR2 is YFSETQ. This CDR3 contains 15 residues. The V end lost 0 bases, the J end lost 0 bases, and 8 bases lay between the germline ends. The CDR3 DNA reads TGCGCCAGCAGCTTGGATTTCCGGAGCACAGATACGCAGTATTTT. Translating it yields CASSLDFRSTDTQYF. Based on the CDR3 plus reference TRBV5-1 and TRBJ2-3, the full variable domain is KAGVTQTPRYLIKTRGQQVTLSCSPISGHRSVSWYQQTPGQGLQFLFEYFSETQRNKGNFPGRFSGRQFSNSRSEMNVSTLELGDSALYLCASSLDFRSTDTQYFGPGTRLTVL.

The chain carries TRBV20-1 and TRBJ1-2, with D unclear. The CDR3 length is 11 residues. V was clipped by 3 bases and J by 7 bases, with 9 bases between them. Per the germline V gene, CDR1 is DFQATT and CDR2 is SNEGSKA (reference sequence). CDR3 loop: CSARYQRGYTF. In DNA form, the CDR3 reads TGCAGTGCTAGGTATCAGCGTGGCTACACCTTC.

This chain uses TRBV30 with TRBJ2-1; perhaps TRBD2 as D (5 bases). Germline V CDR1 and CDR2: GTSNPN, SVGIG (reference sequence). Deletions cut 4 bases from V and 2 bases from J, with 18 bases between. The CDR3 covers 16 residues. The CDR3 sequence is CAWTVHGKRAYNEQFF. The CDR3 DNA reads as TGTGCCTGGACCGTACACGGGAAGAGAGCCTACAATGAGCAGTTCTTC.

This clone was counted between two and nine times. CDR3 loop: CASSPPSENTQYF. In nucleotides, the CDR3 is TGTGCCAGCTCACCACCGAGCGAAAATACGCAGTATTTT. The chain combines TRBV18 with TRBJ2-3; D gene unclear. This CDR3 comprises 13 residues. CDR1 KGHSH and CDR2 LQKENI come from the germline V gene. Trimming took off 0 bases at V and 7 bases at J, with 8 bases between the two ends.